These 22 T cell receptor beta chains were sequenced from one sample in a study of early T cells in non-severe SARS-CoV-2 infection. One entry per CDR3 protein results from TCRdb running MiXCR on the 5' RACE reads. The data contain 85,000 to 100,000 distinct CDR3 sequences, approximately 10% of them seen just once; the ten biggest clones take up around 5%. The specimen sequenced was whole blood. All receptors come from an adult who was a healthcare worker with PCR-confirmed SARS-CoV-2 infection or an uninfected control (not recorded which).

This clonotype was observed many times. This chain uses TRBV7-2 with TRBJ1-3; maybe TRBD1 (6 bases). V dropped 10 bases and J dropped 2 bases, with 18 bases sitting between them. Germline lookup yields CDR1 SGHTA and CDR2 FQGNSA. The CDR3 runs 15 residues. This chain's CDR3 is CAISGGLGAGNTIYF. CDR3 DNA sequence: TGTGCCATCTCGGGGGGGCTCGGAGCTGGAAACACCATATATTTT.

This clonotype showed up just a few times. The rearrangement links TRBV7-8 to TRBJ2-1; 8 bases fit TRBD1. V dropped 1 base and J dropped 8; count of bases not matched to a gene: 7. The CDR3 is 15 amino acids. Looked up from germline, CDR1 is SGHVS and CDR2 is FQNEAQ. CDR3 bases: TGTGCCAGCAGCTTAGGGATAGACAGGGGCCATGAGCAGTTCTTC. Translation gives CASSLGIDRGHEQFF.

This clonotype was counted only a few times. This chain links TRBV6-5 with TRBJ2-7, with D unresolved. The V gene's germline CDR1 is MNHEY and CDR2 SVGAGI. The length of the CDR3 is 14 residues. V was shortened by 2 bases and J by 0 bases, with 8 bases between the two germline ends. CDR3: CASSYRGYSYEQYF. Here the CDR3 DNA reads TGTGCCAGCAGTTACCGAGGCTACTCCTACGAGCAGTACTTC.

This clonotype was seen only a few times. This rearrangement joins TRBV28 to TRBJ2-3, with 9 bases lining up with TRBD2. V lost 2 bases, J lost 4 bases, and 4 bases stayed unmatched. Germline V gene sequence: CDR1 MDHEN, CDR2 SYDVKM. CDR3 length: 15 residues. This CDR3 is CASSLSGRISDTQYF. Here the CDR3 DNA reads TGTGCCAGCAGTTTAAGCGGGAGGATTTCAGATACGCAGTATTTT.

The chain combines TRBV7-2 with TRBJ2-3; 8 bases map to TRBD2. Germline V gene lookup returns CDR1 SGHTA and CDR2 FQGNSA. There are 18 residues in the CDR3. The ends lost 0 bases at V and 3 bases at J; junction bases unmatched: 11. This CDR3 reads CASSLAGLAGSGTDTQYF. CDR3 bases: TGTGCCAGCAGCTTAGCTGGGCTAGCGGGTAGCGGGACAGATACGCAGTATTTT.

V gene TRBV5-1 combines with J gene TRBJ1-2; 8 bases align to TRBD1. J was trimmed by 3 bases and V by 1 base; bases with no gene match: 8. Germline loops: CDR1 SGHRS, CDR2 YFSETQ. This CDR3 comprises 16 residues. CDR3 sequence (DNA): TGCGCCAGCAGCTTGATAGGAGACAGGGGTCACTATGGCTACACCTTC. Translated, it gives CASSLIGDRGHYGYTF.

V usage is TRBV5-1 and J usage is TRBJ2-5; 9 bases are shared with TRBD1. The trim removed 0 bases at V and 10 bases at J, leaving 10 bases unmatched. Looked up from germline, CDR1 is SGHRS and CDR2 is YFSETQ. This CDR3 contains 15 residues. The CDR3 DNA reads TGCGCCAGCAGCTTGGAGGGACAGGGCCCCTCCAGCCAGTACTTC. As protein: CASSLEGQGPSSQYF.

This clonotype was seen repeatedly, ten times or more. This chain connects TRBV24-1 to TRBJ2-5; D is unclear. V was pared by 7 bases and J by 5 bases, with 13 bases between. This CDR3 contains 13 residues. Germline CDR1 and CDR2: KGHDR and SFDVKD. CDR3 coding DNA: TGTGCCACCAGAGGAACGATGGCGGAGACCCAGTACTTC. This translates into CATRGTMAETQYF.

The table lists this clonotype with a few counts. The gene calls are TRBV28 and TRBJ2-7, with D possibly matching TRBD2 (6 bases). The CDR3 runs 12 residues. Germline V gives CDR1 MDHEN, CDR2 SYDVKM. CDR3 coding DNA: TGTGCATCCGGAGGGCTTAGCGACGAGCAGTACTTC. Protein sequence: CASGGLSDEQYF.

The sample holds many counts of this clonotype. The chain combines TRBV28 with TRBJ2-7, with TRBD1 matching 8 bases. Germline V gene data show CDR1 as MDHEN and CDR2 as SYDVKM. The CDR3 runs 15 residues. The V gene end was trimmed by 4 bases and the J gene end by 3 bases; junction bases not matched to a gene: 8. The CDR3 here is CASSSPGGSGYEQYF. The CDR3 DNA reads TGTGCCAGCAGTTCTCCAGGGGGCTCTGGCTACGAGCAGTACTTC.

This clonotype turned up a few times. The chain uses TRBV29-1 and TRBJ2-7; D possibly matches TRBD1 or TRBD2 (6 bases each). Per the germline V gene, CDR1 is SQVTM and CDR2 is ANQGSEA. Trimming cost V 4 bases and J 1 base, with 20 bases left between them. This CDR3 is built from 16 residues. In DNA, the CDR3 is TGCAGCGTTGTTTTATCTGGGGGGCGGACGTCCTACGAGCAGTACTTC. It translates to CSVVLSGGRTSYEQYF.

This clonotype was counted only a few times. V gene TRBV30 combines with J gene TRBJ1-1; 7 bases fit TRBD1. The CDR3 has 13 residues. Germline V lookup: CDR1 GTSNPN, CDR2 SVGIG (reference sequence). The junction had 5 bases not matched to a gene; V was cut back by 5 bases and J by 2 bases. The CDR3 here is CAWGGQANTEAFF. DNA for the CDR3: TGTGCCTGGGGTGGACAGGCAAACACTGAAGCTTTCTTT.

The rearrangement joins TRBV29-1 to TRBJ1-2; the D gene is possibly TRBD1 (6 bases). The germline V gene has CDR1 SQVTM and CDR2 ANQGSEA. This CDR3 region has 12 residues. Between the trimmed V and J ends, which lost 3 bases and 3 bases, there was a span of 8 bases. CDR3 protein: CSVDRGDYGYTF. CDR3 nucleotide sequence: TGCAGCGTTGACAGGGGTGACTATGGCTACACCTTC.

This clonotype was seen more than once but under ten times. The chain joins TRBV12-3 or TRBV12-4 to TRBJ2-5, with unresolved D. V dropped 3 bases and J dropped 7 bases, with 12 bases sitting between them. The CDR3 contains 13 residues. The CDR3 coding sequence is TGTGCCAGCAGTTTGGCCTTGGGTGGGACCCAGTACTTC. The encoded protein is CASSLALGGTQYF.

This clonotype was seen more than once but under ten times. This chain links TRBV6-5 with TRBJ1-5; D is possibly TRBD1 (6 bases). Germline V gene data show CDR1 as MNHEY and CDR2 as SVGAGI. This CDR3 is built from 14 residues. The V gene lost 5 bases and the J gene lost 6 bases, with 14 bases spanning the gap. The CDR3 loop is CASSRGAMSQPQHF. The CDR3 bases are TGTGCCAGCAGTCGGGGGGCAATGAGTCAGCCCCAGCATTTT.

This clonotype was seen a handful of times. The chain couples TRBV2 to TRBJ1-1; D may be TRBD1 (5 bases). Trimming shortened V by 1 base and J by 2 bases, and 11 bases separated the two germline ends. This CDR3 has 15 amino acids. Germline V gives CDR1 SNHLY, CDR2 FYNNEI. CDR3 residues: CASSEGRGLNTEAFF. CDR3 DNA sequence: TGTGCCAGCAGTGAAGGGCGGGGGTTAAACACTGAAGCTTTCTTT.

V usage is TRBV6-5 and J usage is TRBJ1-2, with a possible D match to TRBD1 (5 bases). V lost 4 bases, J lost 4 bases, and 16 bases lay in between. This CDR3 region has 15 residues. Germline lookup yields CDR1 MNHEY and CDR2 SVGAGI. CDR3 region: CASSFSTAGGYGYTF. The CDR3 nucleotides are TGTGCCAGCAGTTTCTCCACTGCGGGGGGCTATGGCTACACCTTC.

This clonotype was observed a few times. This rearrangement joins TRBV20-1 to TRBJ2-3; D may be TRBD2 (6 bases). V lost 3 bases, J lost 2 bases, and 12 bases lay in between. Per germline, CDR1 DFQATT and CDR2 SNEGSKA (reference sequence). The CDR3 covers 14 residues. The DNA of the CDR3 is TGCAGTGCTAGCGGGGGTATTTTCACAGATACGCAGTATTTT. Amino acid sequence: CSASGGIFTDTQYF.

The chain carries TRBV20-1 and TRBJ2-3, with a possible D match to TRBD2 (5 bases). V was clipped by 8 bases and J by 1 base, with 13 bases between them. CDR3 length: 13 residues. CDR1 DFQATT and CDR2 SNEGSKA come from the germline V gene (reference sequence). CDR3 DNA: TGCAGTAACCGAGCGGCGGGCACAGATACGCAGTATTTT. Amino acid sequence: CSNRAAGTDTQYF.

This clonotype was observed many times. The J gene is TRBJ2-6, the V gene TRBV25-1, with 8 bases fitting TRBD1. This CDR3 region has 18 residues. Looked up from germline, CDR1 is MGHDK and CDR2 is SYGVNS. V dropped 1 base and J dropped 2; count of bases not matched to a gene: 7. The CDR3 reads CASSEFGRGQAGANVLTF. As DNA, the CDR3 is TGTGCCAGCAGTGAATTTGGCAGGGGGCAGGCTGGGGCCAACGTCCTGACTTTC.

The genes are TRBV20-1 and TRBJ2-3, with 8 bases lining up with TRBD2. J gave up 5 bases and V 2 bases, and 9 bases lay outside the gene matches. The CDR3 runs to 15 residues. Germline CDR1 DFQATT, CDR2 SNEGSKA (reference sequence). This chain's CDR3 is CSARSASGRGDTQYF. CDR3 nucleotide sequence: TGCAGTGCTAGAAGTGCCAGCGGGAGAGGAGATACGCAGTATTTT.

This clonotype was observed many times. The gene calls are TRBV7-2 and TRBJ2-1; 7 nucleotides agree with TRBD1. The CDR3 covers 16 residues. Germline V gives CDR1 SGHTA, CDR2 FQGNSA. The V gene end was trimmed by 5 bases and the J gene end by 4 bases; junction bases not matched to a gene: 11. CDR3 DNA sequence: TGTGCCAGCAGCCGCCGCAGACAGGGACGGTACAATGAGCAGTTCTTC. This codes for CASSRRRQGRYNEQFF.